A selection of T cell receptor beta chains follows, all from one sample in a study of OX40 agonist ivuxolimab in advanced cancers. Produced via immunoSEQ multiplex PCR; TCRdb's table is partial and in-frame only. The sample has 35,000 to 55,000 clones, about 95% seen once. Sequencing was performed on CD4+ or CD8+ T cells sorted from blood, taken in a trial of the OX40 agonist ivuxolimab. The receptors come from an adult with an advanced solid tumor such as melanoma, head and neck, liver or kidney cancer. CDR3s include the opening cysteine and the closing phenylalanine or tryptophan. Each record gives: V gene, clone size, J gene, D gene, CDR3 DNA, CDR3 protein. A D gene is named only where the DNA matches it firmly. Part of the rows lack a size; the others show once, few, many or a class for expanded clones.

>TRBV7-8|once|TRBJ2-3|TRBD2
TGTGCCAGCATCCTGAGGGAGGGCATCAGGGAAGATACGCAGTATTTT
CASILREGIREDTQYF
>TRBV6-4|few|TRBJ2-1|NA
TGTGCCAGCAGTGAATCGGCTAGCACCGAGCAGTTCTTC
CASSESASTEQFF
>TRBV9|NA|TRBJ2-1|TRBD2
TGTGCCAGCAGCGTATTTGGGAGGGCTAGCGGGAGTAAAGTCAATGAGCAGTTCTTC
CASSVFGRASGSKVNEQFF
>TRBV2|NA|TRBJ1-5|NA
TGTGCCAGCAGCAATATGGGCAATCAGCCCCAGCATTTT
CASSNMGNQPQHF
>TRBV5-5|NA|TRBJ1-4|NA
TGTGCCAGCAGCTTTAGGGCAGCAACTAATGAAAAACTGTTTTTT
CASSFRAATNEKLFF
>TRBV15|NA|TRBJ1-2|NA
TGTGCCACCAGCAACGAACCGGACGGCCTAAACTATGGCTACACCTTC
CATSNEPDGLNYGYTF
>TRBV7-3|NA|TRBJ2-2|NA
TGTGCCAGCAGCTCCAGACGGTCGACCACCGGGGAGCTGTTTTTT
CASSSRRSTTGELFF
>TRBV4-2|NA|TRBJ2-6|NA
TGTGCCAGCAGCATACACGACAAAGGTTACAAGTCGGGCCAACGTCCTGCTTTC
CASSIHDKGYKSGQRPAF
>TRBV18|NA|TRBJ2-3|TRBD2
TGTGCCAGCTCACCGTGGACTAGCGGCACAGATACGCAGTATTTT
CASSPWTSGTDTQYF
>TRBV5-6|once|TRBJ2-1|NA
TGTGCCAGCAGCTTCAGCCCGGATGAGCAGTTCTTC
CASSFSPDEQFF
>TRBV9|NA|TRBJ2-5|TRBD2
TGTGCCAGCAGCTACCCTCGGGGCCTAGCGGCAGAGACCCAGTACTTC
CASSYPRGLAAETQYF
>TRBV2|NA|TRBJ2-6|NA
TGTGCCAGCATTGTGGACGGATTTATCCCCTCTGGGGCCAACGTCCTGACTTTC
CASIVDGFIPSGANVLTF
>TRBV5-1|NA|TRBJ2-3|NA
TGCGCCAGCACGGGAACAGATACGCAGTATTTT
CASTGTDTQYF
>TRBV5-6|NA|TRBJ2-7|TRBD2
TGTGCCAGCAGCTTGGGGACTAGCGGGTACGAGCAGTACTTC
CASSLGTSGYEQYF
>TRBV4-1|NA|TRBJ2-7|TRBD1
TGCGCCAGCAGTCGACAGGGCTACGAGCAGTACTTC
CASSRQGYEQYF
>TRBV7-8|NA|TRBJ1-6|NA
TGTGCCAGCCGACCGGCAGTCGAGAATTCACCCCTCCACTTT
CASRPAVENSPLHF
>TRBV9|NA|TRBJ1-1|NA
TGTGCCAGCAGCGCGAATGGCAGGGGTTTGAGCACTGAAGCTTTCTTT
CASSANGRGLSTEAFF
>TRBV7-9|NA|TRBJ2-4|NA
TGTGCCAGCAGCACGACAGAGAGAGCCAAAAACATTCAGTACTTC
CASSTTERAKNIQYF
>TRBV5-6|NA|TRBJ2-1|NA
TGTGCCAGCAGCTTGGGGGCTGAGCAGTTCTTC
CASSLGAEQFF
>TRBV25-1|NA|TRBJ2-7|TRBD2
TGTGCCAGCAGCCGGGGGGACTCCTACGAGCAGTACTTC
CASSRGDSYEQYF
>TRBV9|NA|TRBJ1-3|NA
TGTGCCAGCACCCCAGACAGTCTCTCTGGAAACACCATATATTTT
CASTPDSLSGNTIYF
>TRBV18|NA|TRBJ2-2|NA
TGTGCCAGCTCACCACCGAGGGAACATCACACCGGGGAGCTGTTTTTT
CASSPPREHHTGELFF
>TRBV7-9|NA|TRBJ2-3|TRBD2
TGTGCCAGCAGCTTTTATCTAGCGGGGTCAGATACGCAGTATTTT
CASSFYLAGSDTQYF
>TRBV7-9|NA|TRBJ1-1|NA
TGTGCCAGCAGCCCCCCGGGGGGCAGCTTAGACACTGAAGCTTTCTTT
CASSPPGGSLDTEAFF
>TRBV4-3|NA|TRBJ2-2|NA
TGCGCCAGCAGCCTGGGCACCGGGGAGCTGTTTTTT
CASSLGTGELFF
>TRBV6-6|NA|TRBJ2-3|NA
TGTGCCAGCAGCCTGACGGGGGCAGATACGCAGTATTTT
CASSLTGADTQYF
>TRBV28|NA|TRBJ1-5|NA
TGTGCCAGCAGGCTGACGGGGGGAATATTGATTGACAATCAGCCCCAGCATTTT
CASRLTGGILIDNQPQHF
>TRBV4-1|once|TRBJ1-2|NA
TGCGCCAGCAGCCCTACGGTTCAATTCCATGGCTACACCTTC
CASSPTVQFHGYTF
>TRBV9|NA|TRBJ2-3|TRBD2
TGTGCCAGCAGCGTACTAGCGGGAGGGGGCACAGATACGCAGTATTTT
CASSVLAGGGTDTQYF
>TRBV27|NA|TRBJ2-7|TRBD2
TGTGCCAGCAGTTTTAGCGGGTCCATCTCCTACGAGCAGTACTTC
CASSFSGSISYEQYF
>TRBV7-9|NA|TRBJ2-7|NA
TGTGCCAGCAGCTTAGATCTGCTCGGGCAGCTAAAGGATTACGAGCAGTACTTC
CASSLDLLGQLKDYEQYF
>TRBV5-6|NA|TRBJ2-7|NA
TGTGCCAGCAGCTTGGCCGGCAGACCCTACGAGCAGTACTTC
CASSLAGRPYEQYF
>TRBV5-4|NA|TRBJ2-3|NA
TGTGCCAGCAGCTTCCCTAGTGCGGAGTTGGGCACAGATACGCAGTATTTT
CASSFPSAELGTDTQYF
>TRBV30|NA|TRBJ2-1|TRBD2
TGTGCCTGGAGCGCCTTGGGCGGGAGTAATGAGCAGTTCTTC
CAWSALGGSNEQFF
>TRBV19|NA|TRBJ2-7|TRBD2
TGTGCCAGTAGTTCTAGGACTAGCGGGATGGGCGAGCAGTACTTC
CASSSRTSGMGEQYF
>TRBV15|NA|TRBJ2-2|TRBD1
TGTGCCACCAGCAGAGTGGACAGGAGGTACACCGGGGAGCTGTTTTTT
CATSRVDRRYTGELFF
>TRBV5-6|NA|TRBJ2-7|TRBD2
TGTGCCAGCAGCTTGGGACTAGCGGGAGGGGAGCAGTACTTC
CASSLGLAGGEQYF
>TRBV5-1|NA|TRBJ2-3|NA
TGCGCCAGCAGCTTGGTTAACGGACTGAGCACAGATACGCAGTATTTT
CASSLVNGLSTDTQYF
>TRBV27|NA|TRBJ1-6|NA
TGTGCCAGCGGGAGGACAGACTATAATTCACCCCTCCACTTT
CASGRTDYNSPLHF
>TRBV7-6|NA|TRBJ2-7|TRBD2
TGTGCCAGCAGCTTAGCTTCGGGACTAGCGGGAGACGAGCAGTACTTC
CASSLASGLAGDEQYF
>TRBV7-8|NA|TRBJ2-7|TRBD1
TGTGCCAGCAGCCACGGGACAGAAAAAACGGGGGAGCAGTACTTC
CASSHGTEKTGEQYF
>TRBV11-2|NA|TRBJ2-2|TRBD1
TGTGCCAGCAGCTTAAGGGCAGGGGGCTTGAACACCGGGGAGCTGTTTTTT
CASSLRAGGLNTGELFF
>TRBV12-5|NA|TRBJ2-7|TRBD1
TGTGCTAGTGGGACAGGGACCCATCCCTACGAGCAGTACTTC
CASGTGTHPYEQYF
>TRBV9|NA|TRBJ1-1|TRBD1
TGTGCCAGCAGCGCCCAACCAGGGGGTAGTTCGGGGGTGAGCATGAACACTGAAGCTTTCTTT
CASSAQPGGSSGVSMNTEAFF
>TRBV27|NA|TRBJ2-3|TRBD1
TGTGCCAGCAGTTGGAGTCTGACAGGGGAAGATACGCAGTATTTT
CASSWSLTGEDTQYF
>TRBV13|NA|TRBJ1-2|NA
TGTGCCAGCAGCTTCCGAAGGGAGGACGATGGCTACACCTTC
CASSFRREDDGYTF
>TRBV4-2|NA|TRBJ2-7|TRBD2
TGTGCCAGCAGCCAAGAAACAGCGGGAGAGGTAGTCTACGAGCAGTACTTC
CASSQETAGEVVYEQYF
>TRBV27|NA|TRBJ1-2|NA
TGTGCCAGCAGTTCCCACGACAGATTCTATGGCTACACCTTC
CASSSHDRFYGYTF
>TRBV7-9|NA|TRBJ2-7|NA
TGTGCCAGCAGCCCTGATCCCTTTTGGCAGTACTTC
CASSPDPFWQYF
>TRBV10-3|NA|TRBJ2-7|TRBD2
TGTGCCATCACCCCGCGGGAGGGCCTTTCCTACGAGCAGTACTTC
CAITPREGLSYEQYF
>TRBV11-2|NA|TRBJ1-2|NA
TGTGCCAGCAGCTTAGATGCATTTAACTATGGCTACACCTTC
CASSLDAFNYGYTF
>TRBV15|NA|TRBJ2-2|TRBD2
TGTGCCACCAGCATCACCCAACGGGGGGACACCGGGGAGCTGTTTTTT
CATSITQRGDTGELFF
>TRBV19|NA|TRBJ2-3|NA
TGTGCCAGTACCCCAAGACAGGACTCCGCAGATACGCAGTATTTT
CASTPRQDSADTQYF
>TRBV7-2|NA|TRBJ2-5|NA
TGTGCCAGCAGCTTAGAGGTGGGAGTTAAAGAGACCCAGTACTTC
CASSLEVGVKETQYF
>TRBV7-2|NA|TRBJ2-5|NA
TGTGCCAGCAGCTTAGCGCTCTGGGTCCAAGAGACCCAGTACTTC
CASSLALWVQETQYF